This T cell receptor beta chain stems from a study of T cell repertoires in cytomegalovirus infection. About the study: Recently identified HLA-C-restricted CMV epitopes were used, and well-studied HLA-B-restricted CMV epitopes were used as well. Indications came from public TCR beta signatures; they pointed to CMV infection and to a matching HLA type. Broader study findings: HLA-C-restricted TCR beta clonotypes specific for CMV led the ex vivo response.

MiXCR, run by TCRdb on the reads, gives a single entry per CDR3 protein. Found here are 50,000 to 60,000 distinct CDR3 sequences, around a fifth of them singletons; the top ten hold around four fifths. Points on this clonotype: Its antigen is unidentified. The junction departs from germline at one end; a sequencing error may be responsible.

The specimen comprised CD8+ T cells from cultured PBMCs, sampled from culture after CMV antigen stimulation. This TCR was sampled from a human donor in good health (CMV status not recorded). Some clones in this sample may be carry-over from other donors' samples.

CDR3 nucleotide sequence: TGTGCCAGCAGCCTACGACAGGGAAGGGGAGCCAAAAACAGTCAGTACTTC. It codes for CASSLRQGRGAKNSQYF. The rearrangement joins TRBV6-1 to TRBJ2-4; TRBD1 matches 7 bases. CDR3 length: 17 amino acids. Germline V gene lookup returns CDR1 MNHNS and CDR2 SASEGT.